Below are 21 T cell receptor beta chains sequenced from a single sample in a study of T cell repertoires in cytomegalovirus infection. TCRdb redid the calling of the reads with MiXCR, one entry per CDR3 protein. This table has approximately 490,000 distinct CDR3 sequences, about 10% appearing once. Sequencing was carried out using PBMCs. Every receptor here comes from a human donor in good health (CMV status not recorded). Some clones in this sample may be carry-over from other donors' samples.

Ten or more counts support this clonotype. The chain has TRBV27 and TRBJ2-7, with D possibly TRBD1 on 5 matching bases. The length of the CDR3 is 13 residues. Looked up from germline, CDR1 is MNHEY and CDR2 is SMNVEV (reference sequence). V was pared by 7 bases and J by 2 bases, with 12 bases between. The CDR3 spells CASTDRTTYEQYF. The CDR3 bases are TGTGCCAGCACCGACAGAACAACCTACGAGCAGTACTTC.

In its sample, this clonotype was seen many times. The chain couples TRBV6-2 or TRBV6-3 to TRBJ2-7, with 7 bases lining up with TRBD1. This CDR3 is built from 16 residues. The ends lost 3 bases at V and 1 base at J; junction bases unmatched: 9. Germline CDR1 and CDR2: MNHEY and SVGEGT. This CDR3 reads CASSYRLWDRSYEQYF. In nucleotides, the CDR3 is TGTGCCAGCAGTTATCGTCTATGGGACAGATCCTACGAGCAGTACTTC.

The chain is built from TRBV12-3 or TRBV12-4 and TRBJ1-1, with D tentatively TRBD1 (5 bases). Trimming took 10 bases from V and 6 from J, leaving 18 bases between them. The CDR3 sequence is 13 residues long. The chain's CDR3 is CATSDRDVAEAFF. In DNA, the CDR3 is TGTGCCACCTCGGATCGGGACGTCGCTGAAGCTTTCTTT.

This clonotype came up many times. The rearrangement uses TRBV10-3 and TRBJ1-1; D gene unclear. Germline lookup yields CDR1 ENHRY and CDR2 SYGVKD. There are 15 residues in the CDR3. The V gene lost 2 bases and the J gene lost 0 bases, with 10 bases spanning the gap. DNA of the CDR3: TGTGCCATCAGTGAGGAGGAACAGATGAACACTGAAGCTTTCTTT. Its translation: CAISEEEQMNTEAFF.

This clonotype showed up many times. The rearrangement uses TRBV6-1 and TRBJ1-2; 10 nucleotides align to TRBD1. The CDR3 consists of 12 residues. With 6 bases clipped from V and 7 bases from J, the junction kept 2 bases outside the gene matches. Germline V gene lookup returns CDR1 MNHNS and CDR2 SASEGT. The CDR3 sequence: CASRGTGAGYTF. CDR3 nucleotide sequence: TGTGCCAGCAGGGGGACAGGGGCTGGCTACACCTTC.

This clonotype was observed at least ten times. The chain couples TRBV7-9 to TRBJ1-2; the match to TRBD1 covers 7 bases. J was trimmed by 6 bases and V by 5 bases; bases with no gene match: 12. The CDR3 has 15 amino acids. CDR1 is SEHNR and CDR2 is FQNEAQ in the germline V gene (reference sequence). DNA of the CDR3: TGTGCCAGCAGCCGCCCAGGGGGAGGGTTAAATGGCTACACCTTC. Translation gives CASSRPGGGLNGYTF.

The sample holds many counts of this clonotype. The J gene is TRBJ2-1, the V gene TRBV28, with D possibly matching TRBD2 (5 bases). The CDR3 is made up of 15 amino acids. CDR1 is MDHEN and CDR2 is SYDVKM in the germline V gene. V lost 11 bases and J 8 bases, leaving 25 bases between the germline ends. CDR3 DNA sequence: TGTGCCTGTTATTCCGGACGAGGAGGTCTTGATGAGCAGTTCTTC. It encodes CACYSGRGGLDEQFF.

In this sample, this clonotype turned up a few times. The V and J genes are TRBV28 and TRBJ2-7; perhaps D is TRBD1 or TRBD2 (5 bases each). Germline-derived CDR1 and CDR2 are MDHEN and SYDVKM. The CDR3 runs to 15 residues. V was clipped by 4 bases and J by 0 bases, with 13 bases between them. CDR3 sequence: CASSYGGESSYEQYF. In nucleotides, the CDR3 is TGTGCCAGCAGTTATGGGGGAGAAAGCTCCTACGAGCAGTACTTC.

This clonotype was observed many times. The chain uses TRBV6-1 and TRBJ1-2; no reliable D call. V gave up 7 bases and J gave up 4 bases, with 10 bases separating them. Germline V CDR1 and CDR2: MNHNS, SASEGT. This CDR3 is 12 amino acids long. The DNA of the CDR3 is TGTGCCAGCACTCCGGAAACCTATGGCTACACCTTC. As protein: CASTPETYGYTF.

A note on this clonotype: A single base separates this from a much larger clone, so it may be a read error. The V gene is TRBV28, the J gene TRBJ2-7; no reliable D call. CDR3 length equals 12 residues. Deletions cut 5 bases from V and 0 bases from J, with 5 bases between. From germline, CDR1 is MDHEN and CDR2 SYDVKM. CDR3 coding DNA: TGTGCCAGCAGTAGGTACTCCTACGAGCAGTACTTC. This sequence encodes CASSRYSYEQYF.

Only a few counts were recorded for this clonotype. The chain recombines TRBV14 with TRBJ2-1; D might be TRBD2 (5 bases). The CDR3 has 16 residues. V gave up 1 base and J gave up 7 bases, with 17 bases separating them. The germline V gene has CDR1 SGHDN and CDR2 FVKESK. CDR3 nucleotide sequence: TGTGCCAGCAGCCAAGGGCGGGCCCCTGGTAAAAATGAGCAGTTCTTC. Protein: CASSQGRAPGKNEQFF.

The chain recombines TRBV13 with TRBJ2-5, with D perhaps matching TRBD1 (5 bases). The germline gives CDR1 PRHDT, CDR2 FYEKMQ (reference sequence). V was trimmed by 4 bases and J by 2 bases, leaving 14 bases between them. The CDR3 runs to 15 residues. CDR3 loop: CASSSFWTNQETQYF. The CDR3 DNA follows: TGTGCCAGCAGCTCCTTCTGGACAAATCAAGAGACCCAGTACTTC.

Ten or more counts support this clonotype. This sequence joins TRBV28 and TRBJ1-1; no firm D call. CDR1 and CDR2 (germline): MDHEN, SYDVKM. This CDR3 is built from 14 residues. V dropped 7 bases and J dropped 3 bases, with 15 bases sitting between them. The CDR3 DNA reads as TGTGCCAGCATCCCTCACTGGGGAGACACTGAAGCTTTCTTT. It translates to CASIPHWGDTEAFF.

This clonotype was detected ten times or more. CDR3 DNA sequence: TGTGCCAGCAAGGAGACAGCCTTCTATGGCTACACCTTC. It encodes CASKETAFYGYTF. V and J are TRBV6-1 and TRBJ1-2; D perhaps matches TRBD1 (5 bases). The CDR3 covers 13 residues. Trimming removed 7 bases at V and 4 bases at J, with 13 bases between. Germline lookup yields CDR1 MNHNS and CDR2 SASEGT.

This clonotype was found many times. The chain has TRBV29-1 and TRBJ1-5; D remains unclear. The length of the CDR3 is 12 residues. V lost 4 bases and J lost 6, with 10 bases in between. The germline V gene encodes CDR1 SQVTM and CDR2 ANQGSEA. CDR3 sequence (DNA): TGCAGCGTTGGGGGAGGGAGTCAGCCCCAGCATTTT. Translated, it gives CSVGGGSQPQHF.

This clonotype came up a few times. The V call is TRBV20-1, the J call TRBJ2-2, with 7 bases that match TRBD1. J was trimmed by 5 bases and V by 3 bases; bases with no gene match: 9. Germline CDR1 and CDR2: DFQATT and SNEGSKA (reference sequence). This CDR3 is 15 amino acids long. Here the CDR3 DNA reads TGCAGTGCTAGCGATCGACAGGGCGGAACCGGGGAGCTGTTTTTT. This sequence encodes CSASDRQGGTGELFF.

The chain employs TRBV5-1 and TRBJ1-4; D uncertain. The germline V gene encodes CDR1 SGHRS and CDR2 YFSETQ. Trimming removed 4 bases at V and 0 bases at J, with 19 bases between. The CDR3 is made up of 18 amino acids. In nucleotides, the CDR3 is TGCGCCAGCAGCCCGAATATCGCCCCGGTTGCAACTAATGAAAAACTGTTTTTT. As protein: CASSPNIAPVATNEKLFF.

The CDR3 DNA reads TGTGCCAGCAGTCCTAGACAGGGTAAGCCCCAGCATTTT. Translated: CASSPRQGKPQHF. V usage is TRBV28 and J usage is TRBJ1-5; TRBD1 matches 7 bases. Germline-derived CDR1 and CDR2 are MDHEN and SYDVKM. The CDR3 sequence is 13 residues long. V lost 5 bases, J lost 8 bases, and 6 bases stayed unmatched.

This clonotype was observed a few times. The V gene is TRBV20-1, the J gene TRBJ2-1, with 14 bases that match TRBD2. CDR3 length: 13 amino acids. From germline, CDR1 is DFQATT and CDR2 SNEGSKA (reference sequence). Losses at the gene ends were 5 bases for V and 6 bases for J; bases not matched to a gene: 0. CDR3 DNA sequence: TGCAGTGCTGGACTAGCGGGAGGCAATGAGCAGTTCTTC. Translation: CSAGLAGGNEQFF.

The CDR3 DNA reads as TGCAGCTCCGGGACAGGTTTCTACAATGAGCAGTTCTTC. Translation gives CSSGTGFYNEQFF. This rearrangement joins TRBV29-1 to TRBJ2-1; 8 bases are shared with TRBD1. Trimming at V came to 8 bases and at J to 3 bases, leaving 6 bases not matched to a gene. Germline loops: CDR1 SQVTM, CDR2 ANQGSEA. The CDR3 extends over 13 amino acids.

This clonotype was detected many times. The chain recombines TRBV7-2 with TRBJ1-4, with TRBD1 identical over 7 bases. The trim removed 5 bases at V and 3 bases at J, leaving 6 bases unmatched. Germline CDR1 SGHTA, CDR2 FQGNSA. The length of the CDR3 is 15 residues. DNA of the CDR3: TGTGCCAGCAGCATGAACAGGGGAGCTAATGAAAAACTGTTTTTT. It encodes CASSMNRGANEKLFF.